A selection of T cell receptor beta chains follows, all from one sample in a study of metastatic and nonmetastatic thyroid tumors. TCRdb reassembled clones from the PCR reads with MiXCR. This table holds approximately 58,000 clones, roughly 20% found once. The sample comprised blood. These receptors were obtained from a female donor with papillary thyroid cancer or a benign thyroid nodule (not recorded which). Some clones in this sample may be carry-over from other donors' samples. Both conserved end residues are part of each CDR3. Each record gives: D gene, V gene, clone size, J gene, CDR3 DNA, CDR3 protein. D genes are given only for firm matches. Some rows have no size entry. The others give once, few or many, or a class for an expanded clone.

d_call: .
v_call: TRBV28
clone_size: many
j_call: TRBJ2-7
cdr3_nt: TGTGCCAGCAGTTTATGGGGCAGGGAAGATTACGAGCAGTACTTC
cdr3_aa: CASSLWGREDYEQYF

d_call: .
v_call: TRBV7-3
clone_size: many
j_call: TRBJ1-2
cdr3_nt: TGTGCCAGCAGCCAGGTAAGCGACAAACTTCCTATGAGCTACACCTTC
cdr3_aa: CASSQVSDKLPMSYTF

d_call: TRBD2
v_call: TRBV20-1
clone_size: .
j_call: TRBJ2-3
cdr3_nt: TGCAGTGCTCACAGACTAGCGGACTTCACGAATACGCAGTATTTT
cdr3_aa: CSAHRLADFTNTQYF

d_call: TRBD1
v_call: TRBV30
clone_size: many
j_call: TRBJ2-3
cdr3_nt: TGTGCCTGGAGCCGCCCCGGGACAGGGGCAGATACGCAGTATTTT
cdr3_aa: CAWSRPGTGADTQYF

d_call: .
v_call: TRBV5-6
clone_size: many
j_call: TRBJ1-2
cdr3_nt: TGTGCCAGCAGCCAGAACGCCCGCGACAGTATCTATGGCTACACCTTC
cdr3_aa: CASSQNARDSIYGYTF

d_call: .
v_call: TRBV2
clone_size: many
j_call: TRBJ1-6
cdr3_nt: TGTGCCAGCAGAGTTTCCTATAATTCACCCCTCCACTTT
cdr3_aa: CASRVSYNSPLHF

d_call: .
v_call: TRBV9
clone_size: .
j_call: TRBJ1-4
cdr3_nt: TGTGCCTCCACGGGCAGTAATGAAAAACTGTTTTTT
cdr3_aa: CASTGSNEKLFF

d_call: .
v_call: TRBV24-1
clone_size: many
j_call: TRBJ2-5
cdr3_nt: TGTGCCACCAGTGATACTCGGGCCTACTACCAAGAGACCCAGTACTTC
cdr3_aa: CATSDTRAYYQETQYF

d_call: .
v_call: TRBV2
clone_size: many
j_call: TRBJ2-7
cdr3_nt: TGTGCCAGCAGCGCTGGAGGTGCGCAGTACTTC
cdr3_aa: CASSAGGAQYF

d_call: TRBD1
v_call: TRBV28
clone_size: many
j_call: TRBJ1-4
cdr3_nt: TGTGCCAGCACTGGAGGGGGCGGGTTAGGGGCTTGGGAAAAACTGTTTTTT
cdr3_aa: CASTGGGGLGAWEKLFF

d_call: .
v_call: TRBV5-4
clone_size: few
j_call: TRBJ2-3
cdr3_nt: TGTGCCAGCAGCCCGCGGGACAGAAGCACAGATACGCAGTATTTT
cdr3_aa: CASSPRDRSTDTQYF

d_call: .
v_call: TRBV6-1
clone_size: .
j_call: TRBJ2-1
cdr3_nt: TGTGCCAGAATTCCCACCCCGGACACCTCCTACAATGAGCAGTTCTTC
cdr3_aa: CARIPTPDTSYNEQFF

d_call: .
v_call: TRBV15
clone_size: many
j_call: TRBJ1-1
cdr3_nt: TGTGCCACCAGCAGAGGGTACGGGAACACTGAAGCTTTCTTT
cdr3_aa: CATSRGYGNTEAFF

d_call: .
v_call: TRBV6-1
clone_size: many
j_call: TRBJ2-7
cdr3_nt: TGTGCCAGCAGTGTTTTATATAACTCCTACGAGCAGTACTTC
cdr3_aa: CASSVLYNSYEQYF

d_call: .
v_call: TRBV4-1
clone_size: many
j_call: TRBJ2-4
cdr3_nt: TGCGCCAGCAGCCCCCCCTTCGGGACGTTACGTGTTCAGTACTTC
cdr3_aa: CASSPPFGTLRVQYF

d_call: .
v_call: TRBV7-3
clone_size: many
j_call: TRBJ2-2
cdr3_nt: TGTGCCAGCAGCTCTGACTACCGGGAGCTGTTTTTT
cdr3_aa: CASSSDYRELFF

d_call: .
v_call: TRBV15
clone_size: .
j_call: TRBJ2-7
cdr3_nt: TGTGCCAGCAGCAGAGATAGAGGACTGGAGTACTTC
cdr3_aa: CASSRDRGLEYF

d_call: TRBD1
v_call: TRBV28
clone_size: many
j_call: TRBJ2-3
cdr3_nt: TGTGCCAGCAGTGCGGGACAGGTCACAGATACGCAGTATTTT
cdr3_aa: CASSAGQVTDTQYF

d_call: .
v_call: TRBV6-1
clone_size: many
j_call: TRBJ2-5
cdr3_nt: TGTGCCAGCTCACCACCGGGGGCCTCAGAGACCCAGTACTTC
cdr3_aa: CASSPPGASETQYF

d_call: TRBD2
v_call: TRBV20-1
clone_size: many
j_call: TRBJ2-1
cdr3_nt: TGCAGTGCTAAGACTAGCGGGAGGTTTTGGTCCTACAATGAGCAGTTCTTC
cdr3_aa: CSAKTSGRFWSYNEQFF

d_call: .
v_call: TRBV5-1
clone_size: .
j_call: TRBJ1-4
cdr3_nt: TGCTCCAGCAGCTTGGAGATGTTCCATGAAAAACTGTTTTTT
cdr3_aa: CSSSLEMFHEKLFF

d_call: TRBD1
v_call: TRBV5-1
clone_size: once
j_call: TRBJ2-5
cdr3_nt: TGCGCCATCAGCTCCCCGGGACAGGGCTACCAAGTGACCCAGTACTTC
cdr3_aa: CAISSPGQGYQVTQYF

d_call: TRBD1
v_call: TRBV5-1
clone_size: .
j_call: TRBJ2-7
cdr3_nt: TGCGCCAGCAGCGGACAGGGCCAGACGAACGCGCAGTACTTC
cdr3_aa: CASSGQGQTNAQYF

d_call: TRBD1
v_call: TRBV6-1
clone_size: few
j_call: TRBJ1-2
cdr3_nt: TGTGCCAGCAGTCGGGACAGGGCAGGCGGCTACACCTTC
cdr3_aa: CASSRDRAGGYTF

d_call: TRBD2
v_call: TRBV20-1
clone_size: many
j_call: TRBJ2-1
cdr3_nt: TGCAGTGCTCTTATAGCGGGAGGGCCACTTTTCTTC
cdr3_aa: CSALIAGGPLFF

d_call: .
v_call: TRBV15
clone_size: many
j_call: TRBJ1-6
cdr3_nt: TGTGCCACCAGCAGAGAGGGTTACAATTCACCCCTCCACTTT
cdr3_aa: CATSREGYNSPLHF

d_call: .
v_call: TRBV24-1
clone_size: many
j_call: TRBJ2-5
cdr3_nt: TGTGCCACCAGTGGTGGGACAACTGGACAAGAGACCCAGTACTTC
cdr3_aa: CATSGGTTGQETQYF

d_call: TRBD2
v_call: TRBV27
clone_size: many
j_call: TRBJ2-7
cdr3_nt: TGTGCCAGCAGTTTAAGCCTAGCGGGGGAATACGAGCAGTACTTC
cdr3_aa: CASSLSLAGEYEQYF

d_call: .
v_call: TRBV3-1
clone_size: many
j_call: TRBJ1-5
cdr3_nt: TGTGCCAGCAGCCTCGGCAGAGATCAGCCCCAGCATTTT
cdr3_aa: CASSLGRDQPQHF

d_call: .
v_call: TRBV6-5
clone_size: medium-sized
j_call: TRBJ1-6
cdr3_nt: TGTGCCAGCAGTTACAGGGGATCTTATAATTCACCCCTCCACTTT
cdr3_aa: CASSYRGSYNSPLHF

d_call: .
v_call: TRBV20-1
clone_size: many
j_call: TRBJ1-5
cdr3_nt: TGCAGTGCTACCGACGGGCTAGAGGGGCCCCAGCATTTT
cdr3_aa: CSATDGLEGPQHF

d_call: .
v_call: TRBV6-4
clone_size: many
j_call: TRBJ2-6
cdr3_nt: TGTGCCAGCAGTGGTCGGGGAGTCTCTGGGGCCAACGTCCTGACTTTC
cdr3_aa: CASSGRGVSGANVLTF

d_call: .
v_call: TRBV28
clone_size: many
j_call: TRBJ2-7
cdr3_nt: TGTGCCAGCACCTTCGAGGGCAGAGCCTACGAGCAGTACTTC
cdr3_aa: CASTFEGRAYEQYF

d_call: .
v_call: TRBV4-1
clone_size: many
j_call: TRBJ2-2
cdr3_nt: TGCGCCAGCAGCCAGGGACACAACACCGGGGAGCTGTTTTTT
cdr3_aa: CASSQGHNTGELFF

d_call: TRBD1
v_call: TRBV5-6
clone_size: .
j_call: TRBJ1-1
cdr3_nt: TGTGCAAGCAGCTTGTTGGGACAGAGTTCGAACCCTGAAGCTTTCTTT
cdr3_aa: CASSLLGQSSNPEAFF

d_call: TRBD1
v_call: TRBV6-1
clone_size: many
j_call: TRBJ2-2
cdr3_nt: TGTGCCAGCATGGGACAGGTATATGACGGGGAGCTGTTTTTT
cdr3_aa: CASMGQVYDGELFF

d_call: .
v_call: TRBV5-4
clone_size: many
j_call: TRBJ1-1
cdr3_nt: TGTGCCAGCAGTTTAGGGTTGCAAGAAGCTTTCTTT
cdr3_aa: CASSLGLQEAFF

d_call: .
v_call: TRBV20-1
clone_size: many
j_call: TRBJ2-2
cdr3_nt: TGCAGTGCTATTTCCCCCCACCCCGGGGAGCTGTTTTTT
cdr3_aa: CSAISPHPGELFF

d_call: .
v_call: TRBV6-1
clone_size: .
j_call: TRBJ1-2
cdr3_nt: TGTGCCAGCACCGAGGACGTAAACTATGGCTACTCCTTC
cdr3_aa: CASTEDVNYGYSF

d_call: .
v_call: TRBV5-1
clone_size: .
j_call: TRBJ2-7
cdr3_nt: TGCGCCAGCAGCATCAATGGACCTCCCTACGAGCAGTACTTC
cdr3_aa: CASSINGPPYEQYF

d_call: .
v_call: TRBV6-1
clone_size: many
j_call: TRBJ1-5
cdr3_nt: TGTGCCAGCAGCGCTCACACGAATCAGCCCCAGCATTTT
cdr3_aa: CASSAHTNQPQHF

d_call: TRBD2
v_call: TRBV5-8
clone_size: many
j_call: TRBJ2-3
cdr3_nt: TGTGCCAGCAGACGAAGCGGGAGGGGCGTAGATACGCAGTATTTT
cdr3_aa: CASRRSGRGVDTQYF

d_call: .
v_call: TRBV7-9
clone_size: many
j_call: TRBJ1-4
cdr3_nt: TGTGCCAGCATACCGACAGGCCCTAATGAAAAACTGTTTTTT
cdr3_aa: CASIPTGPNEKLFF

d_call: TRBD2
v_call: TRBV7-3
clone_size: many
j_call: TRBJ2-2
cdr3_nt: TGTGCCAGCAGCAACAACCTACTAGCGGGAGGGCCAGGCGGGGAGCTGTTTTTT
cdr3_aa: CASSNNLLAGGPGGELFF

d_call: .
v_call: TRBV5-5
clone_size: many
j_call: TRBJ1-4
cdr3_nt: TGTGCCAGCAGCTTGTCTGTGACATCAACTAATGAAAAACTGTTTTTT
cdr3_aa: CASSLSVTSTNEKLFF

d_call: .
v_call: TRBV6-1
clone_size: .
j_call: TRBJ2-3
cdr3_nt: TGTGCCAGCAGTCCCTGGGCTAGCCCCACAGATACGCAGTATTTT
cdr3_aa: CASSPWASPTDTQYF

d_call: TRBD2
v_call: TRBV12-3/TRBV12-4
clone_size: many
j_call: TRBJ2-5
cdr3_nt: TGTGCCAGCAGTCCAAAACTAGCGGGAGACCCAGAGACCCAGTACTTC
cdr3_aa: CASSPKLAGDPETQYF

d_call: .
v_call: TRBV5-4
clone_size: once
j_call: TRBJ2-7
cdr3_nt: TGTGCCAGCAGCCGGACAGCCTCCAACTACGAGCACGACTTC
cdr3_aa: CASSRTASNYEHDF

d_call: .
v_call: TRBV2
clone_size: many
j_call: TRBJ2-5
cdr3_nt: TGTGCCAGCAGTGAGAGGGGGCCCACTAGCGGTCCCCGAGAGACCCAGTACTTC
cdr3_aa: CASSERGPTSGPRETQYF

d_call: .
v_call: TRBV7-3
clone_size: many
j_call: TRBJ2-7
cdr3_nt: TGTGCCAGCAGCTTAAACCAGGGGCGCTCCTACGAGCAGTACTTC
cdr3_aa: CASSLNQGRSYEQYF